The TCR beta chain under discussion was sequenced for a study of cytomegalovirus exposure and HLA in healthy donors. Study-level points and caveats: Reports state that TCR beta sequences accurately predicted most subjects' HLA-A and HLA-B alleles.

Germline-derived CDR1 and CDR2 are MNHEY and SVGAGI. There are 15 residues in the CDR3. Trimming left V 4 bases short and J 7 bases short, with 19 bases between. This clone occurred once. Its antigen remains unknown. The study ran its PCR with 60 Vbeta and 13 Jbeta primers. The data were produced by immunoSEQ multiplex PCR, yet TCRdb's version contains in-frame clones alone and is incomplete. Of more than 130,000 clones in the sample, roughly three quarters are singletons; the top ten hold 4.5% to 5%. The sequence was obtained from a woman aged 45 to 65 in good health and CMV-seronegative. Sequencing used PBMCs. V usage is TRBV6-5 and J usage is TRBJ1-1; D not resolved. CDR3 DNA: TGTGCCAGCAGTTCCGACTCGGGGTACCCCAGTGAAGCTTTCTTT. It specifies CASSSDSGYPSEAFF.